This TCR beta chain was observed in a study of blood T cell repertoires in COVID-19. As handled by the study authors: For nucleated cells, counts were estimated from reference gene primer amplification. Data came from immunoSEQ multiplex PCR; TCRdb stores just in-frame clones and leaves some out. The V and J calls and clone size were taken over from that table, and D and trimming were inferred from the DNA. This table holds around 200,000 clones, roughly nine tenths found once. Losses at the gene ends were 7 bases for V and 6 bases for J; bases not matched to a gene: 9. The V gene's germline CDR1 is LNHDA and CDR2 SQIVND (reference sequence). The CDR3 spans 15 residues. This clone was observed once. Followed over time, Seattle patients had been enrolled while infection was active.

Sequencing used peripheral blood. This sequence was found in a woman in her fifties or sixties with COVID-19, enrolled during active disease. This rearrangement joins TRBV19 to TRBJ1-4, with 9 bases matching TRBD1. CDR3 sequence reads: CASMRQGEKDEKLFF. The CDR3 bases are TGTGCCAGTATGAGACAGGGGGAGAAAGATGAAAAACTGTTTTTT.